There are a few counts of the clone carrying this TCR beta chain. The target antigen is unknown. Single TCR cDNA molecules each had their own unique molecular identifier. TCRdb fed the 5' RACE reads into MiXCR, producing one record per CDR3 protein. The sample yields 9,000 to 13,000 distinct CDR3 sequences, roughly 7.9% seen once. CDR3 length equals 14 residues. V was pared by 6 bases and J by 3 bases, with 4 bases of the junction left unmatched. Germline V gene data show CDR1 as MDHEN and CDR2 as SYDVKM. As for time point: sample taken at primary tumor resection. The authors sequenced whole RNA from tumor, nontumor lung or frozen PBMC without sorting. This sample stems from a study of spatial heterogeneity in lung cancer. Study-level background: Detected beta-chain sequences consistently exceeded alpha-chain sequences. Whole-study results and caveats: Tumoral mutation counts were tracked by counts of expanded intratumoral alpha and beta TCRs.

The receptor's source is a female donor with early-stage non-small cell lung cancer. The chain uses TRBV28 and TRBJ1-1, with TRBD1 matching over 10 bases. The sample in question was lung tumor tissue, obtained at surgery. The CDR3 bases are TGTGCCAGCAGAAGACAGGGGGCTCACACTGAAGCTTTCTTT. This sequence encodes CASRRQGAHTEAFF. Complete variable domain (other parts from reference TRBV28 and TRBJ1-1): DVKVTQSSRYLVKRTGEKVFLECVQDMDHENMFWYRQDPGLGLRLIYFSYDVKMKEKGDIPEGYSVSREKKERFSLILESASTNQTSMYLCASRRQGAHTEAFFGQGTRLTVV.